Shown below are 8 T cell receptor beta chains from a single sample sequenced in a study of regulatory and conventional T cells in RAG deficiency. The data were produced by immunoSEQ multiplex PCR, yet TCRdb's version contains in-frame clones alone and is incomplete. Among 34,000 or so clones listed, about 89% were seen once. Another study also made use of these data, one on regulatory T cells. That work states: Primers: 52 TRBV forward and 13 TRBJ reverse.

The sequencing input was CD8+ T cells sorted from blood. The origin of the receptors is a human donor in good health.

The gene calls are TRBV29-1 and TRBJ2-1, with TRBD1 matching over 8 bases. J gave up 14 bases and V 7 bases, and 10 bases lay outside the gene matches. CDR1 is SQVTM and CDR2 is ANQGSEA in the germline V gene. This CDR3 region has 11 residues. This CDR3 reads CSASNRGKEFF. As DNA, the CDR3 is TGCAGCGCCTCCAACAGGGGGAAGGAGTTCTTC.

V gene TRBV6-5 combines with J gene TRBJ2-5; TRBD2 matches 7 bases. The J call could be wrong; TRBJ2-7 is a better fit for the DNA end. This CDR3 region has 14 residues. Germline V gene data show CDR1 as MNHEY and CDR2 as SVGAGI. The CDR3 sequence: CASSYGEGRYEQYF. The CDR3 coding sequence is TGTGCCAGCAGTTACGGGGAGGGCCGCTACGAGCAGTACTTC.

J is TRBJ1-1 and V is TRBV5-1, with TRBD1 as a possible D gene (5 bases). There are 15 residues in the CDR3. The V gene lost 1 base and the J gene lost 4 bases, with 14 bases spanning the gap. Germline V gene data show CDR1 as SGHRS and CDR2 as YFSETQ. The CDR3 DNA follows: TGCGCCAGCAGCTTGAAGCAGGGATGGGTCACTGAAGCTTTCTTT. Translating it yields CASSLKQGWVTEAFF.

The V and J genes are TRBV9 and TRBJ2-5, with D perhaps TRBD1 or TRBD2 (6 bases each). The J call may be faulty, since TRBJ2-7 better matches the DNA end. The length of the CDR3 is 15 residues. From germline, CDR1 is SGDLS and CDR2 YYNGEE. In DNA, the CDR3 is TGTGCCAGCAGCGTAGGAGGGGGGTTCTCCTACGAGCAGTACTTC. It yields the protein CASSVGGGFSYEQYF.

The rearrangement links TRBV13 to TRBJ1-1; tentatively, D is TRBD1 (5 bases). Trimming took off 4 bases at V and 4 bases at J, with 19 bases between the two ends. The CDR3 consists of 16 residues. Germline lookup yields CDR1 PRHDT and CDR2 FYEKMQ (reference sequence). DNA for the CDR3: TGTGCCAGCAGCTCCGCTTTGGCAGGGATTTTCACTGAAGCTTTCTTT. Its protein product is CASSSALAGIFTEAFF.

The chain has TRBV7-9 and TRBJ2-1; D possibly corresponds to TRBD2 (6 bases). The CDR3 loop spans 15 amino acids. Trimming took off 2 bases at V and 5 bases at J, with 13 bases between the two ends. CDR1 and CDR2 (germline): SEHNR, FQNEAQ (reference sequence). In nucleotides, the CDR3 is TGTGCCAGCAGCTTAAGGGCGGGGTCCCACAATGAGCAGTTCTTC. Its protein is CASSLRAGSHNEQFF.

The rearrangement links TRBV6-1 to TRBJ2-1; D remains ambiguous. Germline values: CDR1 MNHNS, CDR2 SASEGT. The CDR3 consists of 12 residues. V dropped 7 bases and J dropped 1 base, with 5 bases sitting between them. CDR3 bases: TGTGCCAGCACAGTATCCTACAATGAGCAGTTCTTC. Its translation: CASTVSYNEQFF.

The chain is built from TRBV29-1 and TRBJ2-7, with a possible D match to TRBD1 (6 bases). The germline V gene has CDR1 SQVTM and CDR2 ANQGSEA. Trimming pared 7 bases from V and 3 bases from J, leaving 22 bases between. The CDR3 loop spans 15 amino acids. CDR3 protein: CSAGLPTGRGYEQYF. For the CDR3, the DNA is TGCAGCGCCGGTCTTCCGACGGGCAGGGGCTACGAGCAGTACTTC.